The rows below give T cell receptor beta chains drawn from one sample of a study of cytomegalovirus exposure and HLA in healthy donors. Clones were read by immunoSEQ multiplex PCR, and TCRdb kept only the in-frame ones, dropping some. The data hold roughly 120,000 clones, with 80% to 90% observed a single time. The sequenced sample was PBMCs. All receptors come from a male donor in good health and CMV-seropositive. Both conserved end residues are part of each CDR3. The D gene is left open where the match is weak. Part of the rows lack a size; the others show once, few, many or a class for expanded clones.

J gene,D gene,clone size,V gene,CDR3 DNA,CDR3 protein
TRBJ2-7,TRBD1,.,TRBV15,TGTGCCACCGGCCCCGACAGGGGCAACTACGAGCAGTACTTC,CATGPDRGNYEQYF
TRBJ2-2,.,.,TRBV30,TGTGCCTGGAATCTCGGGGGGCTGTTTTTT,CAWNLGGLFF
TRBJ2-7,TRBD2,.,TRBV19,TGTGCCAGTAGTATAGTGCTAGCGGGAGGCTACGAGCAGTACTTC,CASSIVLAGGYEQYF
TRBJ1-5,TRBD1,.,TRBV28,TGTGCCAGCAGCTCTCCGGGACAGGGGGCATCAGGGCAGCCCCAGCATTTT,CASSSPGQGASGQPQHF
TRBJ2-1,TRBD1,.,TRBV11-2,TGTGCCAGCAGCAAAGCCAGACAGGGTGCCAATGAGCAGTTCTTC,CASSKARQGANEQFF
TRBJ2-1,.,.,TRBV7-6,TGTGCCAGCAGCTTAGCCCCCCCCGGGGAGCAGTTCTTC,CASSLAPPGEQFF
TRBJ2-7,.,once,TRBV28,TGTGCCAGCAGGTCGTTCGGTGCGGACAGTCGGTACGAGCAGTACTTC,CASRSFGADSRYEQYF
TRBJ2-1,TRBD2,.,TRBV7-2,TGTGCCAGCAGCTGGAGTCTGGGGGGGAATGAGCAGTTCTTC,CASSWSLGGNEQFF
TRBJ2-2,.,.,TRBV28,TGTGCCAGCAGTACCCCAGGGGCGAACACCGGGGAGCTGTTTTTT,CASSTPGANTGELFF
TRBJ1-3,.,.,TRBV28,TGTGCCAGCAAGTCTCCGGAGGGGAATAGAAACACCATATATTTT,CASKSPEGNRNTIYF
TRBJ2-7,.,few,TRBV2,TGTGCCAGCAGGATTGACAGGTATAGGTACGAGCAGTACTTC,CASRIDRYRYEQYF
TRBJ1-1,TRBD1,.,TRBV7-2,TGTGCCAGCAGCTCTCAGGGGGGGAACACTGAAGCTTTCTTT,CASSSQGGNTEAFF
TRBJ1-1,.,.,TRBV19,TGTGCCAGTAGTATTAGAGGGAACACTGAAGCTTTCTTT,CASSIRGNTEAFF
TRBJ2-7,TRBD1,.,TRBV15,TGTGCCACCAGCAGAAGACAGGGGGACTTTGGGGAGCAGTACTTC,CATSRRQGDFGEQYF
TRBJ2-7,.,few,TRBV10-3,TGTGCCATCACGGCCCTCATGGGGGGGACATGCAGAAGCTACGAGCAGTACTTC,CAITALMGGTCRSYEQYF
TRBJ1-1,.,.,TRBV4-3,TGCGCCAGCAGCCAAGTTTTCGGCCCGGGAAGGTGGATTGGGACTGAAGCTTTCTTT,CASSQVFGPGRWIGTEAFF
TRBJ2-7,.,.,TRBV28,TGTGCCAGCAGCCAACGGACACGATCCTACGAGCAGTACTTC,CASSQRTRSYEQYF
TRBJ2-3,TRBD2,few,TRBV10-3,TGTGCCATCAGTCGGGCGGGAGTTAGGACAGATACGCAGTATTTT,CAISRAGVRTDTQYF
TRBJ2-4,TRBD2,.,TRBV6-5,TGTGCCAGCAGTAGCGGGAGGGGCGGAAACAGTCAGTACTTC,CASSSGRGGNSQYF
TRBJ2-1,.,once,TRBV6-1,TGTGCCAGTCGAGCAGGGAAGCACAATGAGCAGTTCTTC,CASRAGKHNEQFF
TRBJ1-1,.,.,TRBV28,TGTGCCAGCAGGATGGACCGGGATGGGACTGAAGCTTTCTTT,CASRMDRDGTEAFF
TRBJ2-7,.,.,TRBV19,TGTGCCAGTAGTCCCTCTATACTGCTAAGCTCCTACGAGCAGTACTTC,CASSPSILLSSYEQYF
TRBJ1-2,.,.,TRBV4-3,TGCGCCAGCAGCCAAGAGGGCGGAGGAAACTATGGCTACACCTTC,CASSQEGGGNYGYTF
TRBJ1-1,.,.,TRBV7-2,TGTGCCAGCAGCTTAGGTCAGGGGATTACTGAAGCTTTCTTT,CASSLGQGITEAFF
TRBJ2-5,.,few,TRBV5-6,TGTGCCAGCAGAAGTCGACAGGCACGAGGGACCCAGTACTTC,CASRSRQARGTQYF
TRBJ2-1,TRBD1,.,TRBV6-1,TGTGCCAGCAGTGCCACCGGGACAGGCGTTTACAATGAGCAGTTCTTC,CASSATGTGVYNEQFF
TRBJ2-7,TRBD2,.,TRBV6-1,TGTGCCAGCTTTCGGGGGGGACTAGCAACCTACGAGCAGTACTTC,CASFRGGLATYEQYF
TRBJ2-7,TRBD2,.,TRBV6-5,TGTGCCAGCAGTTACGAAGCGGGAGGGCCGTACGAGCAGTACTTC,CASSYEAGGPYEQYF
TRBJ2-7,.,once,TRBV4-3,TGCGCCAGCAGCCAAGACAGGGGTGAGTCCTACGAGCAGTACTTC,CASSQDRGESYEQYF